Below are 4 T cell receptor beta chains sequenced from a single sample in a study of T cell responses to AZD1222 COVID-19 vaccine. Some clones are missing from TCRdb's copy, which holds only in-frame ones; the method was immunoSEQ multiplex PCR. The table records around 140,000 clones, approximately 91% of them present only once. The specimen was peripheral blood, collected on day 0 of AZD1222 vaccination. These receptors came from an adult in good health.

In this sample, this clone turned up a few times. CDR3 loop: CASSLSRVRLDTEAFF. The CDR3 nucleotides read TGTGCCAGCAGCTTAAGCAGGGTGAGGTTGGACACTGAAGCTTTCTTT. The chain combines TRBV11-2 with TRBJ1-1; a weak D match, TRBD1 (5 bases). Germline V CDR1 and CDR2: SGHAT, FQNNGV. V dropped 2 bases and J dropped 3 bases, with 16 bases sitting between them. The CDR3 spans 16 residues.

The CDR3 loop is CASSESRKGRAFF. As DNA, the CDR3 is TGTGCCAGCAGTGAATCTCGGAAGGGTAGGGCTTTCTTT. The chain couples TRBV25-1 to TRBJ1-1, with unresolved D. The CDR3 has 13 amino acids. Germline V gene data show CDR1 as MGHDK and CDR2 as SYGVNS. The germline V and J ends were trimmed by 1 base and 11 bases, with 14 bases remaining between them.

The chain has TRBV3-1 (or the pseudogene TRBV3-2) and TRBJ1-6; possible D gene TRBD1, 5 bases. V was clipped by 6 bases and J by 7 bases, with 19 bases between them. The CDR3 has 16 residues. CDR1 is LGHDT, CDR2 YNNKEL, per germline (reference sequence). CDR3: CASSRSRQGGNSPLHF. The CDR3 DNA is TGTGCCAGCAGTCGATCACGTCAGGGAGGCAATTCACCCCTCCACTTT.

This clone was observed a handful of times. V gene TRBV2 combines with J gene TRBJ1-6; TRBD1 might be the D (6 bases). Germline loops: CDR1 SNHLY, CDR2 FYNNEI. This CDR3 region has 15 residues. Trimming pared 7 bases from V and 9 bases from J, leaving 19 bases between. In DNA, the CDR3 is TGTGCCAGCACCGAAGGATGGGGGCAGGGTTCACCCCTCCACTTT. It yields the protein CASTEGWGQGSPLHF.